This T cell receptor beta chain emerged from a study of response to subunit inactivated influenza vaccine. The table lists this clonotype with many counts. TCRdb re-analysed the RT-PCR reads in MiXCR, keeping a single row per CDR3 protein. The repertoire holds some 570,000 distinct CDR3 sequences, with roughly 10% as singletons. From germline, CDR1 is SQVTM and CDR2 ANQGSEA. There are 13 residues in the CDR3. The J segment lost 4 bases and the V segment lost 7 bases, leaving 8 bases of the junction unmatched. The sample was also linked to a second study, of T cells expressing NK-cell markers. This second report adds: cDNA encoding TCR beta was synthesized via 5'RACE template switching incorporating UMIs. Just one sequenced donor of eight was HCMV-seronegative, while seven were seropositive. Sorting was restricted to alpha-beta TCR T cells by an anti-gamma-delta TCR antibody in several experiments. The CD3+CD56-NKG2C+ fraction of several donors was also led by these clonotypes.

This chain joins TRBV29-1 and TRBJ2-5; TRBD1 matches at 8 bases. This specimen was PBMCs from blood, taken on the day of vaccination. The receptor comes from a man aged 50-60 years who received an inactivated influenza vaccine. CDR3 amino acids: CSARQGPPETQYF. CDR3 sequence (DNA): TGCAGCGCCCGACAGGGGCCACCAGAGACCCAGTACTTC.